This entry lists 3 T cell receptor beta chains sequenced from one sample in a study of cytomegalovirus exposure and HLA in healthy donors (dated 2017 in TCRdb). The library relied on the immunoSEQ multiplex PCR assay. Entries here come from immuneACCESS through TCRdb and include only in-frame sequences with V and J called. Some clones fail to appear in such tables; in the studies checked, an unresolved V gene covers under half of the shortfall, and the cause of the remainder is unknown. The sample has 68,000 or so clones on record, roughly 96% of them singletons. Clones ranked in the top ten supply under 2.5% of the sample. The sequencing sample was made of PBMCs. These receptors were taken from a man between 18 and 29 years old in good health and CMV-seronegative.

V gene TRBV4-2 combines with J gene TRBJ2-7; 8 nucleotides align to TRBD2. J gave up 2 bases and V 0 bases, and 6 bases lay outside the gene matches. The CDR3 is 16 amino acids. Looked up from germline, CDR1 is LGHNA and CDR2 is YNFKEQ. CDR3 sequence: CASSQDFMGLAYEQYF. The CDR3, as DNA: TGTGCCAGCAGCCAAGATTTTATGGGACTAGCCTACGAGCAGTACTTC.

This chain links TRBV6-5 with TRBJ2-7; 10 bases align to TRBD2. CDR3 length equals 14 residues. Germline CDR1 reads MNHEY; CDR2 reads SVGAGI. The trim removed 5 bases at V and 0 bases at J, leaving 1 base unmatched. The CDR3 coding sequence is TGTGCCAGCAGTCGGACTAGCGGCTCCTACGAGCAGTACTTC. Translated: CASSRTSGSYEQYF.

CDR3 DNA sequence: TGTGCTTGTGGGCGCCTAGCGGGAGGCGAGCAGTACTTC. Its protein product is CACGRLAGGEQYF. The chain carries TRBV30 and TRBJ2-7; 11 bases are shared with TRBD2. Germline assignment: CDR1 GTSNPN and CDR2 SVGIG (reference sequence). The CDR3 has 13 residues.